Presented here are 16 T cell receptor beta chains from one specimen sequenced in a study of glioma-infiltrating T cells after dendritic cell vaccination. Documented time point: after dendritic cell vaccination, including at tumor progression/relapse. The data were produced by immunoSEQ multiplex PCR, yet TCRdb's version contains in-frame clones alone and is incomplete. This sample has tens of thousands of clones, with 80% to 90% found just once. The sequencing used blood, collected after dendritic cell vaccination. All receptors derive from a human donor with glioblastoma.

The CDR3 is CASSVGGKNYEKLFF. Here the CDR3 DNA reads TGTGCCAGCAGCGTAGGAGGCAAAAACTATGAAAAACTGTTTTTT. The V and J genes are TRBV9 and TRBJ1-4; D is undetermined. The V gene lost 0 bases and the J gene lost 6 bases, with 12 bases spanning the gap. The CDR3 is made up of 15 amino acids. The germline V gene encodes CDR1 SGDLS and CDR2 YYNGEE.

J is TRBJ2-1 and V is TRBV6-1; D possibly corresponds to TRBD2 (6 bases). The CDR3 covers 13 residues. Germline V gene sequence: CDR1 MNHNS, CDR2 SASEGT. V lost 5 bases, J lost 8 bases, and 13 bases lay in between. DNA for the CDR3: TGTGCCAGCAGTTCCTGGGGGGTTGATGAGCAGTTCTTC. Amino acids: CASSSWGVDEQFF.

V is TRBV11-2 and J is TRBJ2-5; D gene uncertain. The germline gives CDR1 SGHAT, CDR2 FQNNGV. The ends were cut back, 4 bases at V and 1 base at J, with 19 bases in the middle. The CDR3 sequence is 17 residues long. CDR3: CASSSNPFPQFQETQYF. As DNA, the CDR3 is TGTGCCAGCAGCTCCAACCCTTTCCCACAGTTCCAAGAGACCCAGTACTTC.

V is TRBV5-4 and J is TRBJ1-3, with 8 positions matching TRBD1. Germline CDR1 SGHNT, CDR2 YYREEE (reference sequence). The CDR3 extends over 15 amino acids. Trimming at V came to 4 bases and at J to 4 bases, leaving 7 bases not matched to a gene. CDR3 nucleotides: TGTGCCAGCAGCCTGTTGCAGGGGGCAGGAAACACCATATATTTT. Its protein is CASSLLQGAGNTIYF. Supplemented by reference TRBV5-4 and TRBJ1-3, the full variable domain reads ETGVTQSPTHLIKTRGQQVTLRCSSQSGHNTVSWYQQALGQGPQFIFQYYREEENGRGNFPPRFSGLQFPNYSSELNVNALELDDSALYLCASSLLQGAGNTIYFGEGSWLTVV.

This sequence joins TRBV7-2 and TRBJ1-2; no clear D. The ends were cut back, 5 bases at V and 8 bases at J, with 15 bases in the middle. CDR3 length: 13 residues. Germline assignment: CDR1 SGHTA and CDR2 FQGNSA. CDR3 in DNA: TGTGCCAGCAGCCCTAGCGGGGTGGGCGGCTACACCTTC. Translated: CASSPSGVGGYTF. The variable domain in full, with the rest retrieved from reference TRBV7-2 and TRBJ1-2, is GAGVSQSPSNKVTEKGKDVELRCDPISGHTALYWYRQSLGQGLEFLIYFQGNSAPDKSGLPSDRFSAERTGGSVSTLTIQRTQQEDSAVYLCASSPSGVGGYTFGSGTRLTVV.

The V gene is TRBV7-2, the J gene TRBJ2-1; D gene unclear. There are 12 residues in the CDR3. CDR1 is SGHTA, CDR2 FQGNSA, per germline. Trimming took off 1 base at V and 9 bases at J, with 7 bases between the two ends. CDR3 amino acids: CASSLDDFEQFF. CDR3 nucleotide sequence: TGTGCCAGCAGCTTAGACGACTTTGAGCAGTTCTTC.

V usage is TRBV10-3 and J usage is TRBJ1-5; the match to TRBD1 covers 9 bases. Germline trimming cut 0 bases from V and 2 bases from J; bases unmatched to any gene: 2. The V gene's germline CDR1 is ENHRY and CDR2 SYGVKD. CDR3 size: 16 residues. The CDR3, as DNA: TGTGCCATCAGTGAGTCGGACAGGGGTGGCAATCAGCCCCAGCATTTT. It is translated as CAISESDRGGNQPQHF.

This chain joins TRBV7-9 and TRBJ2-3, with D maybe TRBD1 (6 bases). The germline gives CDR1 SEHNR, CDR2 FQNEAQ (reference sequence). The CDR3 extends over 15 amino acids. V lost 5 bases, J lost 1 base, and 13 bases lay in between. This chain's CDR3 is CASSPMTGGTDTQYF. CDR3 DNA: TGTGCCAGCAGCCCTATGACAGGAGGCACAGATACGCAGTATTTT.

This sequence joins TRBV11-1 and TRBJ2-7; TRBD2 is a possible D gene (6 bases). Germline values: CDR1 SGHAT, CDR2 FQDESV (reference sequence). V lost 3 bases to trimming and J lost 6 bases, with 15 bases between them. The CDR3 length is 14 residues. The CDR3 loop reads CASSLAGPKGEQYF. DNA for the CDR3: TGTGCCAGCAGCTTGGCGGGACCGAAGGGCGAGCAGTACTTC.

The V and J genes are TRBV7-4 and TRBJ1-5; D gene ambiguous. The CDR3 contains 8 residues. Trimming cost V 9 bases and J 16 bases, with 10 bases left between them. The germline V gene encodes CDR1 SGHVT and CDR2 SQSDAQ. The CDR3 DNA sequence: TGTGCCAGGCGTCGCCACCATTTT. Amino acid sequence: CARRRHHF.

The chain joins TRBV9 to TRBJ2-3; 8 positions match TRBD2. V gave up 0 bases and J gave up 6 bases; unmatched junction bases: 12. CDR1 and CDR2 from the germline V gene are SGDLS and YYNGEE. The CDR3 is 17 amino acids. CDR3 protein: CASSVAHSASGQDTQYF. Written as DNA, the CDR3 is TGTGCCAGCAGCGTAGCTCATTCGGCTAGCGGGCAGGATACGCAGTATTTT.

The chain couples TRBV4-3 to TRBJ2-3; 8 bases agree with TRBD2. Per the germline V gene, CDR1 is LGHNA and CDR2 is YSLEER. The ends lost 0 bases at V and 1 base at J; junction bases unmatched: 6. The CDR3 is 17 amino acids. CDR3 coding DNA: TGCGCCAGCAGCCAAGACAAGCGGGAGTGGGGCACAGATACGCAGTATTTT. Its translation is CASSQDKREWGTDTQYF.

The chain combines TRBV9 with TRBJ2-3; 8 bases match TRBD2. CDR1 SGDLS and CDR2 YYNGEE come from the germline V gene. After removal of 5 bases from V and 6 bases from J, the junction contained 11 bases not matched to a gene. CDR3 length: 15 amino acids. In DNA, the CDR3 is TGTGCCAGCAGTTCCACGGGGACTAGACTGGATACGCAGTATTTT. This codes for CASSSTGTRLDTQYF.

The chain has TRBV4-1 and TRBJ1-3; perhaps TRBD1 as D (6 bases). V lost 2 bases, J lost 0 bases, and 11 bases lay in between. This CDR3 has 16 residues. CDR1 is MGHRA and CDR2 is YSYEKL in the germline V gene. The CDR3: CASSQRTVLSGNTIYF. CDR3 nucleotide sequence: TGCGCCAGCAGCCAACGGACAGTCCTCTCTGGAAACACCATATATTTT.

The chain's CDR3 is CASSYSRANAQYF. CDR3 bases: TGTGCCAGCAGTTACTCGCGCGCGAACGCGCAGTACTTC. The chain couples TRBV6-5 to TRBJ2-7; D ambiguous. Germline-derived CDR1 and CDR2 are MNHEY and SVGAGI. Trimming removed 0 bases from V and 9 bases from J, with 12 bases in between. The CDR3 contains 13 residues.

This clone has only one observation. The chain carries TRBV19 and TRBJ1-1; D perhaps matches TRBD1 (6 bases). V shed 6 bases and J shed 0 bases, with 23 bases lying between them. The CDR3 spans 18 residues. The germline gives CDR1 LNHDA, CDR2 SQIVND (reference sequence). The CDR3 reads CASRTFRGSKGMNTEAFF. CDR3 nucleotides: TGTGCCAGTAGGACATTCAGGGGATCAAAGGGGATGAACACTGAAGCTTTCTTT.